This T cell receptor beta chain is from a study of cytotoxic CD8 clonotypes in ibrutinib-treated CLL. Looking at the study overall: After median approximately 74 months, approximately 15 stayed in remission, some twelve progressed; responses some 25 partial, 2 complete. Study-wide results and caveats: Clonality went up at the time of ibrutinib response, stayed stable in sustained remission, and later dropped back toward its baseline level at progression. Clonality was higher at baseline than in age-matched healthy donors and tracked circulating CD8+ T-cell counts.

The table came from immunoSEQ multiplex PCR; TCRdb's copy has only in-frame clones and leaves some out. The table includes roughly 250,000 clones, 60% to 75% detected once. The CDR3 loop spans 15 amino acids. V was trimmed by 1 base and J by 0 bases, leaving 9 bases between them. Germline-derived CDR1 and CDR2 are LNHDA and SQIVND (reference sequence). Library input was about 2.2 micrograms of DNA from cryopreserved PBMCs. This clone was recorded once. Its matching antigen is unknown. V usage is TRBV19 and J usage is TRBJ1-1; D is uncertain. Sequencing was performed on PBMCs, taken after 24 months of ibrutinib treatment. The sequence was obtained from a human donor with chronic lymphocytic leukemia. CDR3: CASSIGEGMNTEAFF. CDR3 sequence (DNA): TGTGCCAGTAGTATAGGGGAGGGAATGAACACTGAAGCTTTCTTT.